These 31 T cell receptor beta chains were all obtained from the same sample, sequenced in a study of vaccination and CD4 T cells after COVID-19. For these receptors, no antigen is known. The Oncomine TCR Beta short-read assay sequenced DNA from cultured CD4+ T cells. Each CDR3 protein gets one entry after TCRdb re-called the PCR reads with MiXCR. The sample has over 7,000 distinct CDR3 sequences; approximately 40% are singletons. The treatment denotes: roughly 11-day PBMC culture with coronavirus spike peptide pools or control peptides (ViraFEST assay). Ahead of the COVID-19 pandemic (2011-2018), the CD4+ T cells of the unexposed donor were collected. Sequencing was carried out using CD4+ T cells from blood, cultured in vitro. These receptors originate from a human donor in good health.

The chain combines TRBV6-2 or TRBV6-3 with TRBJ2-1; 7 bases agree with TRBD2. The CDR3 is 17 amino acids. The V segment lost 2 bases and the J segment 0 bases; nucleotides outside the gene matches: 7. Germline-derived CDR1 and CDR2 are MNHEY and SVGEGT. CDR3 loop: CASSYRSGTNSYNEQFF. The DNA of the CDR3 is TGTGCCAGCAGTTACCGGAGCGGGACCAACTCCTACAATGAGCAGTTCTTC.

The genes are TRBV18 and TRBJ2-2; 7 positions match TRBD1. This CDR3 contains 15 residues. Trimming took 4 bases from V and 4 from J; bases not matched to a gene: 6. CDR1 is KGHSH and CDR2 is LQKENI in the germline V gene. The CDR3 spells CASSQAGGATGELFF. The CDR3 DNA reads as TGTGCCAGCTCACAGGCAGGGGGTGCCACCGGGGAGCTGTTTTTT. Complete variable domain (other parts from reference TRBV18 and TRBJ2-2): NAGVMQNPRHLVRRRGQEARLRCSPMKGHSHVYWYRQLPEEGLKFMVYLQKENIIDESGMPKERFSAEFPKEGPSILRIQQVVRGDSAAYFCASSQAGGATGELFFGEGSRLTVL.

The chain recombines TRBV6-5 with TRBJ1-1; 9 bases fit TRBD1. Germline V gene lookup returns CDR1 MNHEY and CDR2 SVGAGI. CDR3 length equals 15 residues. V dropped 4 bases and J dropped 2; count of bases not matched to a gene: 5. The CDR3 loop is CASSSRDRVNTEAFF. In nucleotides, the CDR3 is TGTGCCAGCAGTTCCCGGGACAGGGTTAACACTGAAGCTTTCTTT.

The gene calls are TRBV6-2 or TRBV6-3 and TRBJ1-4, with 8 bases matching TRBD1. Per germline, CDR1 MNHEY and CDR2 SVGEGT. The junction had 5 bases not matched to a gene; V was cut back by 6 bases and J by 11 bases. The CDR3 contains 12 residues. The CDR3, as DNA: TGTGCCAGCAGCGAACAGGGGGAGAAACTGTTTTTT. This gives the protein CASSEQGEKLFF.

The rearrangement uses TRBV30 and TRBJ2-3, with no clear D. Deletions cut 3 bases from V and 4 bases from J, with 8 bases between. Germline V gives CDR1 GTSNPN, CDR2 SVGIG (reference sequence). There are 12 residues in the CDR3. The CDR3 DNA follows: TGTGCCTGGAGCCCAGGTTCAGATACGCAGTATTTT. Its translation is CAWSPGSDTQYF.

A few counts support this clonotype. V is TRBV27 and J is TRBJ2-5; tentative D call: TRBD1 (6 bases). V lost 5 bases and J 9 bases, leaving 16 bases between the germline ends. This CDR3 has 13 residues. CDR1 is MNHEY and CDR2 is SMNVEV in the germline V gene (reference sequence). The CDR3 loop is CASSGGTAVAQYF. The CDR3 DNA sequence: TGTGCCAGCAGTGGGGGCACGGCCGTGGCCCAGTACTTC.

The table lists this clonotype with a few counts. The J gene is TRBJ1-1, the V gene TRBV6-5, with D possibly TRBD1 on 6 matching bases. The length of the CDR3 is 13 residues. Between the trimmed V and J ends, which lost 0 bases and 7 bases, there was a span of 9 bases. Germline CDR1 reads MNHEY; CDR2 reads SVGAGI. CDR3 in amino acids: CASSYSEQGEAFF. DNA for the CDR3: TGTGCCAGCAGTTACTCGGAACAGGGTGAAGCTTTCTTT.

V gene TRBV11-3 combines with J gene TRBJ2-2, with D possibly TRBD1 on 6 matching bases. The CDR3 is 22 amino acids. V was trimmed by 0 bases and J by 8 bases, leaving 34 bases between them. Per germline, CDR1 SGHNT and CDR2 YENEEA. The CDR3 DNA is TGTGCCAGCAGCTTAGATCATGATACCCTAACCCGGGTGGGACATCGAGGGGGGGAGCTGTTTTTT. This sequence encodes CASSLDHDTLTRVGHRGGELFF.

The chain combines TRBV6-1 with TRBJ1-5; D gene ambiguous. V shed 4 bases and J shed 0 bases, with 13 bases lying between them. Germline V gives CDR1 MNHNS, CDR2 SASEGT. The CDR3 runs 16 residues. CDR3 residues: CASSAIGLYSNQPQHF. DNA of the CDR3: TGTGCCAGCAGTGCTATAGGACTATATAGCAATCAGCCCCAGCATTTT.

The genes are TRBV6-1 and TRBJ1-6; D not resolved. Germline CDR1 and CDR2: MNHNS and SASEGT. The CDR3 is made up of 14 amino acids. V lost 6 bases, J lost 9 bases, and 15 bases lay in between. The CDR3 loop reads CASRPGSSSSPLHF. The CDR3 nucleotides read TGTGCCAGCAGGCCGGGGTCTTCTTCTTCACCCCTCCACTTT.

This clonotype was recorded a few times. V gene TRBV5-1 combines with J gene TRBJ1-6; D gene ambiguous. The CDR3 runs to 12 residues. Per the germline V gene, CDR1 is SGHRS and CDR2 is YFSETQ. Trimming took 0 bases from V and 8 from J, leaving 3 bases between them. The CDR3 DNA reads TGCGCCAGCAGCTTGGGAGATTCACCCCTCCACTTT. Its translation: CASSLGDSPLHF.

This sequence joins TRBV6-1 and TRBJ1-3; D gene uncertain. The CDR3 spans 13 residues. V was trimmed by 5 bases and J by 4 bases, leaving 9 bases between them. From germline, CDR1 is MNHNS and CDR2 SASEGT. CDR3 nucleotides: TGTGCCAGCAGTAAGGACTGGGGAAACACCATATATTTT. It codes for CASSKDWGNTIYF.

The genes are TRBV2 and TRBJ2-1; unclear D gene. The CDR3 covers 14 residues. The germline V gene encodes CDR1 SNHLY and CDR2 FYNNEI. V was cut by 1 base and J by 9 bases, with 13 bases left in between. The CDR3 sequence: CASSEGRGFGEQFF. CDR3 sequence (DNA): TGTGCCAGCAGTGAAGGTCGTGGTTTTGGTGAGCAGTTCTTC.

The chain joins TRBV6-5 to TRBJ1-2; 10 positions match TRBD1. From germline, CDR1 is MNHEY and CDR2 SVGAGI. This CDR3 has 14 residues. The ends lost 2 bases at V and 7 bases at J; junction bases unmatched: 4. The DNA of the CDR3 is TGTGCCAGCAGTTACGGGGACAGGGGTGGTGGCTACACCTTC. Translating gives CASSYGDRGGGYTF.

This clonotype turned up a few times. The chain has TRBV6-1 and TRBJ2-3; the match to TRBD2 covers 9 bases. Germline V lookup: CDR1 MNHNS, CDR2 SASEGT. CDR3 length equals 13 residues. Unmatched junction bases numbered 2, after V lost 6 bases and J lost 4 bases. The CDR3: CASRAGGSDTQYF. CDR3 bases: TGTGCCAGCAGAGCGGGGGGCTCAGATACGCAGTATTTT.

The gene calls are TRBV5-1 and TRBJ1-2; 7 bases align to TRBD1. Germline values: CDR1 SGHRS, CDR2 YFSETQ. CDR3 size: 15 residues. Trimming cost V 5 bases and J 4 bases; bases outside gene matches: 11. The CDR3 sequence is CASRERERDSYGYTF. The CDR3 region has the DNA TGCGCCAGCAGAGAGAGAGAAAGGGACAGCTATGGCTACACCTTC.

The V and J genes are TRBV9 and TRBJ2-5; D could derive from TRBD1 or TRBD2 (5 bases each). Looked up from germline, CDR1 is SGDLS and CDR2 is YYNGEE. V was pared by 4 bases and J by 3 bases, with 16 bases between. The CDR3 sequence is 15 residues long. The CDR3 is CASSPGEGWKETQYF. For the CDR3, the DNA is TGTGCCAGCAGCCCCGGCGAGGGGTGGAAAGAGACCCAGTACTTC.

In its sample, this clonotype was seen a few times. The chain employs TRBV6-1 and TRBJ1-5; a weak D match, TRBD1 (6 bases). Germline values: CDR1 MNHNS, CDR2 SASEGT. With 6 bases removed from V and 1 base from J, the gap between germline ends came to 13 bases. The CDR3 spans 15 residues. The CDR3 sequence: CASREDRTSNQPQHF. In DNA, the CDR3 is TGTGCCAGCAGAGAGGACAGAACAAGCAATCAGCCCCAGCATTTT.

This clonotype was found a few times. The chain combines TRBV27 with TRBJ1-1; D might be TRBD1 (5 bases). The V gene's germline CDR1 is MNHEY and CDR2 SMNVEV (reference sequence). The V end lost 3 bases, the J end lost 5 bases, and 10 bases lay between the germline ends. The CDR3 has 13 amino acids. CDR3 nucleotides: TGTGCCAGCAGTTTCTTAGAGGGGACTGAAGCTTTCTTT. It specifies CASSFLEGTEAFF.

The rearrangement joins TRBV19 to TRBJ1-1, with unresolved D. The CDR3 runs 14 residues. CDR1 and CDR2 from the germline V gene are LNHDA and SQIVND (reference sequence). Trimming took off 0 bases at V and 5 bases at J, with 10 bases between the two ends. The CDR3 loop is CASSIEGIKTEAFF. The CDR3 nucleotides read TGTGCCAGTAGTATAGAGGGCATTAAGACTGAAGCTTTCTTT.

The sample holds a few counts of this clonotype. The rearrangement uses TRBV7-2 and TRBJ1-1; a weak D match, TRBD1 (6 bases). Germline V gene data show CDR1 as SGHTA and CDR2 as FQGNSA. The CDR3 contains 13 residues. V was clipped by 1 base and J by 4 bases, with 7 bases between them. CDR3 protein: CASSLEGGTEAFF. The CDR3 DNA sequence: TGTGCCAGCAGCTTAGAAGGGGGCACTGAAGCTTTCTTT.

The chain uses TRBV12-3 or TRBV12-4 and TRBJ2-1; D remains ambiguous. This CDR3 comprises 13 residues. V lost 1 base to trimming and J lost 8 bases, with 9 bases between them. CDR3 loop: CASSLGQHHEQFF. CDR3 nucleotides: TGTGCCAGCAGTTTAGGGCAGCACCATGAGCAGTTCTTC.

Only a few counts were recorded for this clonotype. The chain is built from TRBV10-3 and TRBJ1-1; D uncertain. Looked up from germline, CDR1 is ENHRY and CDR2 is SYGVKD. V lost 7 bases and J lost 4, with 16 bases in between. The CDR3 length is 14 residues. The CDR3 sequence is CAINLDGHGTEAFF. The CDR3 nucleotides are TGTGCCATCAATCTGGACGGGCATGGCACTGAAGCTTTCTTT.

This clonotype appeared a few times. The V and J genes are TRBV6-1 and TRBJ2-2, with D perhaps matching TRBD2 (5 bases). V was shortened by 4 bases and J by 7 bases, with 10 bases between the two germline ends. The germline V gene has CDR1 MNHNS and CDR2 SASEGT. The CDR3 covers 13 residues. The CDR3: CASSAEGLGELFF. CDR3 DNA: TGTGCCAGCAGTGCTGAGGGTCTCGGGGAGCTGTTTTTT.

This clonotype was observed a handful of times. The chain carries TRBV20-1 and TRBJ1-5; D gene uncertain. Germline lookup yields CDR1 DFQATT and CDR2 SNEGSKA (reference sequence). Trimming cost V 5 bases and J 5 bases, with 13 bases left between them. The CDR3 has 13 amino acids. In DNA, the CDR3 is TGCAGTGCTCGAGCGGGCGGGGATCAGCCCCAGCATTTT. Protein: CSARAGGDQPQHF.

V usage is TRBV20-1 and J usage is TRBJ2-7, with 8 positions matching TRBD2. This CDR3 contains 13 residues. CDR1 and CDR2 from the germline V gene are DFQATT and SNEGSKA (reference sequence). The V and J ends lost 6 bases and 7 bases, in that order; junction bases with no gene match: 11. The CDR3 sequence: CSAHLSGAGEQYF. The CDR3 DNA reads as TGCAGTGCCCATCTTAGCGGGGCGGGAGAGCAGTACTTC.

In this sample, this clonotype turned up a few times. The chain is built from TRBV15 and TRBJ1-5; possible D gene TRBD1, 6 bases. Looked up from germline, CDR1 is LNHNV and CDR2 is YYDKDF (reference sequence). V was cut by 0 bases and J by 7 bases, with 13 bases left in between. This CDR3 has 15 residues. In DNA, the CDR3 is TGTGCCACCAGCAGAGATCTGGCAGGGGCACAGCCCCAGCATTTT. Translated: CATSRDLAGAQPQHF. Variable domain in full (rest from reference TRBV15 and TRBJ1-5): DAMVIQNPRYQVTQFGKPVTLSCSQTLNHNVMYWYQQKSSQAPKLLFHYYDKDFNNEADTPDNFQSRRPNTSFCFLDIRSPGLGDTAMYLCATSRDLAGAQPQHFGDGTRLSIL.

The CDR3 bases are TGTGCCAGCAGCGTAGAAGGTTCTGGCAATCAGCCCCAGCATTTT. It specifies CASSVEGSGNQPQHF. V usage is TRBV9 and J usage is TRBJ1-5, with D unresolved. The CDR3 extends over 15 amino acids. Germline CDR1 reads SGDLS; CDR2 reads YYNGEE. Trimming stripped 0 bases from V and 2 bases from J, with 9 bases between.

The chain couples TRBV20-1 to TRBJ1-2; 7 positions match TRBD1. Looked up from germline, CDR1 is DFQATT and CDR2 is SNEGSKA (reference sequence). The CDR3 is made up of 12 amino acids. CDR3 residues: CGAGTANYGYTF. In DNA form, the CDR3 reads TGCGGAGCCGGGACAGCAAACTATGGCTACACCTTC.

V and J are TRBV6-5 and TRBJ1-2, with 7 bases fitting TRBD1. The junction had 3 bases not matched to a gene; V was cut back by 4 bases and J by 4 bases. Germline V gene data show CDR1 as MNHEY and CDR2 as SVGAGI. The CDR3 contains 13 residues. The CDR3 reads CASSSTGTYGYTF. The DNA of the CDR3 is TGTGCCAGCAGTTCGACAGGGACCTATGGCTACACCTTC.

This sequence joins TRBV7-9 and TRBJ2-1; D is unresolved. The germline gives CDR1 SEHNR, CDR2 FQNEAQ (reference sequence). There are 15 residues in the CDR3. The germline V and J ends were trimmed by 1 base and 9 bases, with 16 bases remaining between them. The CDR3 DNA reads as TGTGCCAGCAGCTTAGGCTCAGTCGGGTCCCGTGAGCAGTTCTTC. Translation gives CASSLGSVGSREQFF.